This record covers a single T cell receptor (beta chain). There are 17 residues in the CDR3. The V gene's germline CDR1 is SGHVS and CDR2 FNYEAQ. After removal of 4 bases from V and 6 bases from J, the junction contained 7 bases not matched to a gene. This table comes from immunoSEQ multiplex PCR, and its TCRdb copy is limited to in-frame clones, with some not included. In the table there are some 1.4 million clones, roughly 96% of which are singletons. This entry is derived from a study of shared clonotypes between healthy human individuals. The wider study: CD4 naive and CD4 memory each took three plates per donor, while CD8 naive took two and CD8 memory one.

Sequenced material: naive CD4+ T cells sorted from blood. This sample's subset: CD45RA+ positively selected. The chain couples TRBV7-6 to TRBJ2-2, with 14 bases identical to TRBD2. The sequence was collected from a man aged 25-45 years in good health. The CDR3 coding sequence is TGTGCCAGCAGCTCGTCCGGGACTAGCGGGAGCGCCGGGGAGCTGTTTTTT. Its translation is CASSSSGTSGSAGELFF.